What follows are 9 T cell receptor beta chains derived from one specimen sequenced in a study of shared clonotypes between healthy human individuals. TCRdb's table, derived via immunoSEQ multiplex PCR, lists solely in-frame clones and lacks some. The table shows 800,000 or so clones, with approximately 97% occurring only once. Cells designated naive CD8 were CD45RO-negative and were positively selected for CCR7, with terminally differentiated effector memory CD45RA+ cells excluded. The sample taken for sequencing was naive CD8+ T cells sorted from blood. Receptors originate from a man younger than 40 in good health.

The DNA for the CDR3 is TGTGCCAGCAGCCCCCAGGCGGTCGGCAACGAGCAGTACTTC. This gives the protein CASSPQAVGNEQYF. The chain uses TRBV9 and TRBJ2-7; D is undetermined. V lost 4 bases and J 5 bases, leaving 16 bases between the germline ends. The CDR3 spans 14 residues. The germline V gene has CDR1 SGDLS and CDR2 YYNGEE. The full variable domain, completed using reference TRBV9 and TRBJ2-7, is DSGVTQTPKHLITATGQRVTLRCSPRSGDLSVYWYQQSLDQGLQFLIQYYNGEERAKGNILERFSAQQFPDLHSELNLSSLELGDSALYFCASSPQAVGNEQYFGPGTRLTVT.

V gene TRBV7-5 combines with J gene TRBJ2-7; no DNA check was done on the table's D call, TRBD2. TRBV7-5 counts as a pseudogene. The CDR3 is made up of 17 amino acids. CDR3 loop: CVRSLGRSGGNSYEQYF. The CDR3 nucleotides read TGTGTCAGAAGCTTGGGGAGAAGCGGGGGTAATTCCTACGAGCAGTACTTC.

The chain employs TRBV28 and TRBJ2-5; unclear D gene. V was cut by 4 bases and J by 4 bases, with 7 bases left in between. The CDR3 extends over 12 amino acids. The germline CDR1 and CDR2 sequences are MDHEN and SYDVKM. The CDR3, as DNA: TGTGCCAGCAGTTCTAGGATAGAGACCCAGTACTTC. It encodes CASSSRIETQYF.

The gene calls are TRBV7-9 and TRBJ2-1; TRBD2 aligns across 8 bases. Germline V gene sequence: CDR1 SEHNR, CDR2 FQNEAQ (reference sequence). The trim removed 3 bases at V and 6 bases at J, leaving 7 bases unmatched. The CDR3 sequence is 15 residues long. The CDR3 spells CASSFEAGELNEQFF. DNA of the CDR3: TGTGCCAGCAGCTTTGAAGCGGGAGAACTCAATGAGCAGTTCTTC.

V and J are TRBV11-2 and TRBJ2-3; possibly TRBD2 for D (6 bases). CDR3 length: 20 amino acids. V lost 0 bases to trimming and J lost 6 bases, with 28 bases between them. Germline-derived CDR1 and CDR2 are SGHAT and FQNNGV. CDR3 sequence (DNA): TGTGCCAGCAGCTTAGACCGGAACTATAGCGGACCCCTTAGTGCCGATACGCAGTATTTT. Its translation: CASSLDRNYSGPLSADTQYF.

This rearrangement joins TRBV2 to TRBJ1-1, with D possibly matching TRBD1 (5 bases). Trimming took 1 base from V and 1 from J, leaving 10 bases between them. Germline-derived CDR1 and CDR2 are SNHLY and FYNNEI. The CDR3 covers 15 residues. As DNA, the CDR3 is TGTGCCAGCAGTGAAGGGGACCTTCCGAACACTGAAGCTTTCTTT. It encodes CASSEGDLPNTEAFF.

In regard to this clone: At one end, the junction sequence differs from germline, possibly due to a read error. The sample holds other DNA sequences that translate to the same CDR3. The chain couples TRBV9 to TRBJ1-2, with D unresolved. The germline V gene encodes CDR1 SGDLS and CDR2 YYNGEE. The CDR3 covers 16 residues. The CDR3 DNA reads as TGTGCCAGCAGCGGTAGGACCAAACCTCCCCACTATGGCTACACTTTC. This translates into CASSGRTKPPHYGYTF.

This rearrangement joins TRBV19 to TRBJ2-3, with 8 bases aligning to TRBD2. The J segment lost 4 bases and the V segment lost 1 base, leaving 4 bases of the junction unmatched. The CDR3 has 15 amino acids. Germline lookup yields CDR1 LNHDA and CDR2 SQIVND (reference sequence). DNA for the CDR3: TGTGCCAGTAGTATAGTTGCGGGGGGTGCAGATACGCAGTATTTT. It is translated as CASSIVAGGADTQYF.

This clone showed up just a few times. The chain combines TRBV7-8 with TRBJ2-7; no clear D gene. The V end lost 2 bases, the J end lost 2 bases, and 4 bases lay between the germline ends. CDR3 length: 12 residues. CDR1 and CDR2 from the germline V gene are SGHVS and FQNEAQ. The CDR3 region is CASSLPPYEQYF. CDR3 DNA sequence: TGTGCCAGCAGCTTACCCCCCTACGAGCAGTACTTC.